The clone carrying this T cell receptor (beta chain) was found many times. Its antigen is not identified. This specimen belongs to a study of T-cell reconstitution after alpha-beta-depleted transplantation in children. Notes on the study in general: Two months or so post-transplant, alpha-beta T cells reportedly derived from several hundred expanded graft clones.

This CDR3 contains 14 residues. Trimming stripped 3 bases from V and 3 bases from J, with 12 bases between. Unique molecular identifiers were used in preparing the TCRbeta library. Using its own MiXCR run on the PCR reads, TCRdb lists one record per CDR3 protein. Of about 870,000 distinct CDR3 sequences in the sample, around 15% are singletons; the top ten hold roughly 4.8%. The clonotype was recovered from a male patient between 10 and 17 years old who had a stem cell transplant for acute lymphoblastic leukemia, so the T cells may come from the graft donor. This sequence joins TRBV12-3 or TRBV12-4 and TRBJ2-7; D is possibly TRBD2 (7 bases). The source was PBMCs, mostly from graft donor cells, collected 360 days after TCRalphabeta/CD19-depleted stem cell transplant. For the CDR3, the DNA is TGTGCCAGCAGTTTCCGGGGGGCTTTCTACGAGCAGTACTTC. Amino acids: CASSFRGAFYEQYF.